One sample yielded the 32 T cell receptor beta chains listed below, sequenced in a study of T cell clonality in common variable immunodeficiency. This table comes from immunoSEQ multiplex PCR, and its TCRdb copy is limited to in-frame clones, with some not included. The data list approximately 52,000 clones, none observed once; more than 3% falls to the top ten. The sequenced material came from peripheral blood mononuclear cells. These receptor sequences come from a person aged 18 to 75 in good health.

A remark on this clone: The sequenced fragment ends 3 residues before the CDR3 boundary, so the rest is inferred from the germline J gene. This sample also contains other DNA sequences that code for the same CDR3. The genes are TRBV30 and TRBJ1-1; no reliable D call. The ends were cut back, 2 bases at V and 2 bases at J, with 6 bases in the middle. The CDR3 has 12 amino acids. CDR1 is GTSNPN, CDR2 SVGIG, per germline (reference sequence). The covered CDR3 bases are TGTGCCTGGAGTCCTCTAAACACTGAA. As protein: CAWSPLNTE. The CDR3 in its entirety is CAWSPLNTEAFF.

In its sample, this clone was seen many times. The CDR3 end is not reached by the read, which stops 3 residues before it; the germline J gene fills it in. The J gene is TRBJ1-1, the V gene TRBV30; no clear D gene. Trimming shortened V by 0 bases and J by 3 bases, and 5 bases separated the two germline ends. The CDR3 is 12 residues long. The germline CDR1 and CDR2 sequences are GTSNPN and SVGIG (reference sequence). The part of the CDR3 DNA that was read is TGTGCCTGGAGTGTACTGTACACTGAA. Protein product: CAWSVLYTE. The CDR3 in full is CAWSVLYTEAFF.

This clone has just a few counts. The sequence runs out 3 residues before the end of the CDR3; the remainder is reconstructed from the germline J gene. Other DNA sequences in this specimen translate into the identical CDR3. The chain combines TRBV30 with TRBJ1-2; D call uncertain. V dropped 1 base and J dropped 1 base, with 7 bases sitting between them. Per the germline V gene, CDR1 is GTSNPN and CDR2 is SVGIG (reference sequence). The CDR3 runs 13 residues. CDR3 bases read: TGTGCCTGGAGTGGGCACTATAACTATGGC. Translation gives CAWSGHYNYG. The whole CDR3 protein is CAWSGHYNYGYTF.

The table lists this clone with many counts. The CDR3 end is not reached by the read, which stops 3 residues before it; the germline J gene fills it in. The chain is built from TRBV6-2 or TRBV6-3 and TRBJ2-1; weak D call: TRBD2 (6 bases). V dropped 2 bases and J dropped 6 bases, with 11 bases sitting between them. The CDR3 loop spans 14 amino acids. The germline CDR1 and CDR2 sequences are MNHEY and SVGEGT. CDR3 bases read: TGTGCCAGCAGTTACGGTTGGCGGGGCAATGAG. Translation: CASSYGWRGNE. The entire CDR3 protein reads CASSYGWRGNEQFF.

Notes on this clone: The CDR3 end is not reached by the read, which stops 3 residues before it; the germline J gene fills it in. The chain is built from TRBV7-8 and TRBJ2-3, with 10 nucleotides matching TRBD1. Germline CDR1 and CDR2: SGHVS and FQNEAQ. The CDR3 is 14 residues long. CDR3 DNA (partial): TGTGCCAGCATCCCCGGGACAGGGGTAGAGACG. The encoded protein is CASIPGTGVET. The CDR3 in its entirety is CASIPGTGVETQYF.

This clone has a count of ten or more. The read is 3 residues too short to cover the CDR3 end, so that end is filled in from the germline J gene. The genes are TRBV7-8 and TRBJ2-7, with 10 bases that match TRBD1. V lost 5 bases and J lost 5; bases outside the gene matches: 12. The CDR3 runs to 16 residues. Germline V gene lookup returns CDR1 SGHVS and CDR2 FQNEAQ. The covered CDR3 bases are TGTGCCAGCAGCCCAATCCTTGGGACAGGGGAACACGAG. Protein: CASSPILGTGEHE. The full CDR3 protein reads CASSPILGTGEHEQYF.

At least ten counts were recorded for this clone. The read falls 3 residues short of the CDR3 end, and the missing part is taken from the germline J gene. The rearrangement uses TRBV14 and TRBJ1-2, with TRBD1 as a possible D gene (5 bases). Germline loops: CDR1 SGHDN, CDR2 FVKESK. The ends were cut back, 5 bases at V and 7 bases at J, with 17 bases in the middle. The CDR3 is 14 amino acids. The CDR3 DNA, read in part, is TGTGCCAGCAGCGGAAGCGGGGCCGGGAGTGGC. It yields the protein CASSGSGAGSG. The CDR3 reads in full as CASSGSGAGSGYTF.

This clone was recorded at least ten times. Read coverage stops 3 residues before the CDR3 terminus; the germline J gene supplies the remainder. The chain combines TRBV5-5 with TRBJ2-7; D is possibly TRBD1 (5 bases). The V gene lost 2 bases and the J gene lost 5 bases, with 11 bases spanning the gap. The CDR3 runs 13 residues. Germline CDR1 and CDR2: SGHKS and YYEKEE (reference sequence). CDR3 residues: CASSFQGHHEQYF. Incomplete CDR3 DNA: TGTGCCAGCAGCTTCCAGGGCCACCACGAG.

This clone was seen at least ten times. With the read ending 3 residues before the CDR3 end, the germline J gene is used to fill in that end. The gene calls are TRBV29-1 and TRBJ2-1; tentatively, D is TRBD1 (6 bases). Germline assignment: CDR1 SQVTM and CDR2 ANQGSEA. V dropped 5 bases and J dropped 0 bases, with 14 bases sitting between them. This CDR3 is built from 15 residues. The DNA read from the CDR3 is TGCAGCGTTCCTCAGGGGACAAGCTCCTACAATGAG. It translates to CSVPQGTSSYNE. The whole CDR3 is CSVPQGTSSYNEQFF.

This clone was detected ten times or more. Coverage ceases 3 residues before the CDR3 finishes, and the germline J gene fills in the end. The rearrangement uses TRBV10-1 and TRBJ2-1, with 9 bases matching TRBD2. J lost 9 bases, V lost 7 bases, and 7 bases had no gene match. Germline V gene sequence: CDR1 WNHNN, CDR2 SYGVQD (reference sequence). CDR3 length: 13 amino acids. Partial CDR3 DNA: TGCGCCAGCAACCGGCGGGGGGGCGGTGAG. Translated, it gives CASNRRGGGE. The full CDR3 reads CASNRRGGGEQFF.

This clone appeared a few times. CDR3 DNA, as far as it was read: TGTGCCAGCAGACGGGCGGGGGAGGGAAAA. Translating it yields CASRRAGEGK. The full CDR3 is CASRRAGEGKLFF. V usage is TRBV7-9 and J usage is TRBJ1-4; D may be TRBD1 (5 bases). The read terminates 3 residues ahead of where the CDR3 ends, so the germline J gene completes it. Germline CDR1 is SEHNR and CDR2 is FQNEAQ (reference sequence). Trimming stripped 6 bases from V and 10 bases from J, with 15 bases between. The CDR3 runs to 13 residues.

For this clone: From the germline J gene comes the end of the CDR3, since the read stops 3 residues before it. The rearrangement uses TRBV6-1 and TRBJ1-2; D possibly corresponds to TRBD1 (5 bases). With 3 bases removed from V and 6 bases from J, the gap between germline ends came to 17 bases. The V gene's germline CDR1 is MNHNS and CDR2 SASEGT. The CDR3 has 15 residues. CDR3 in amino acids: CASSDSGSVFNGYTF. CDR3 DNA (partial): TGTGCCAGCAGTGATTCAGGGTCAGTTTTTAATGGC.

This clone has at least ten counts. The DNA ends 3 residues before the CDR3 does, and the rest of the CDR3 is filled in from the germline J gene. The chain carries TRBV7-9 and TRBJ1-2, with 7 bases lining up with TRBD1. This CDR3 has 13 residues. CDR1 and CDR2 from the germline V gene are SEHNR and FQNEAQ (reference sequence). V was clipped by 8 bases and J by 1 base; unmatched bases: 4. The CDR3 loop is CASRQGDNYGYTF. Incomplete CDR3 DNA: TGTGCCAGCCGCCAGGGGGATAACTATGGC.

As for this clone: The CDR3 is cut off 3 residues early in the read; its end comes from the germline J gene. The rearrangement links TRBV11-2 to TRBJ2-1, with D possibly TRBD2 on 6 matching bases. The CDR3 runs 14 residues. Germline lookup yields CDR1 SGHAT and CDR2 FQNNGV. Trimming shortened V by 5 bases and J by 5 bases, and 13 bases separated the two germline ends. The CDR3 protein is CASSPWDFDNEQFF. CDR3 DNA, as far as it was read: TGTGCCAGCAGCCCCTGGGACTTTGACAATGAG.

This clone was observed many times. The read gets to within 3 residues of the CDR3 end, and the germline J gene fills in the rest. The chain is built from TRBV6-2 or TRBV6-3 and TRBJ2-3, with D possibly being TRBD2 (5 bases). Germline CDR1 reads MNHEY; CDR2 reads SVGEGT. The CDR3 has 16 residues. Trimming took off 2 bases at V and 5 bases at J, with 17 bases between the two ends. CDR3 DNA (partial): TGTGCCAGCAGTTACCTAGACGGGGTTGGTGAAGATACG. Protein product: CASSYLDGVGEDT. The entire CDR3 sequence reads CASSYLDGVGEDTQYF.

This clone was seen ten or more times. Read coverage stops 3 residues before the CDR3 terminus; the germline J gene supplies the remainder. The chain is built from TRBV5-1 and TRBJ2-1; TRBD2 matches 9 bases. The CDR3 is made up of 17 amino acids. Per germline, CDR1 SGHRS and CDR2 YFSETQ. The V gene end was trimmed by 0 bases and the J gene end by 3 bases; junction bases not matched to a gene: 7. The part of the CDR3 DNA that was read is TGCGCCAGCAGCTTGGTCCTAGCGGGAAATAGCTACAATGAG. Translated, it gives CASSLVLAGNSYNE. The entire CDR3 protein reads CASSLVLAGNSYNEQFF.

The CDR3 reads CASSYRTGAGEKLFF. CDR3 bases read: TGTGCCAGCAGCTATCGGACAGGGGCTGGGGAAAAG. The chain employs TRBV5-5 and TRBJ2-2, with TRBD1 matching over 9 bases. The read halts 3 residues ahead of the CDR3 end, with the missing end drawn from the germline J gene. CDR1 is SGHKS, CDR2 YYEKEE, per germline (reference sequence). The CDR3 is made up of 15 amino acids.

This clone was picked up many times. The CDR3 end is not reached by the read, which stops 3 residues before it; the germline J gene fills it in. The rearrangement links TRBV7-3 to TRBJ2-3, with 9 bases identical to TRBD2. V dropped 2 bases and J dropped 3; count of bases not matched to a gene: 9. CDR1 SGHTA and CDR2 FQGTGA come from the germline V gene. There are 17 residues in the CDR3. The CDR3 region is CASSLGRSGSRTDTQYF. The sequenced part of the CDR3 DNA is TGTGCCAGCAGCTTAGGTCGTAGCGGGAGTCGGACAGATACG.

Of note for this clone: This may arise from a read error, as a much more abundant clone is one base away. The CDR3 extends 3 residues past the end of the read, so its final part is completed from the germline J gene. Different DNA sequences within this sample yield the same CDR3. V usage is TRBV19 and J usage is TRBJ1-3, with 7 bases that match TRBD1. Germline V gives CDR1 LNHDA, CDR2 SQIVND (reference sequence). This CDR3 has 16 amino acids. The part of the CDR3 DNA that was read is TGTGCCAGTAGTCGCCAGGGGGGAATAACTGGAAACACA. Residues: CASSRQGGITGNT. In full, the CDR3 reads CASSRQGGITGNTIYF.

As for this clone: Read coverage stops 3 residues before the CDR3 terminus; the germline J gene supplies the remainder. This chain uses TRBV7-2 with TRBJ1-2, with D maybe TRBD1 (5 bases). The CDR3 contains 14 residues. Germline-derived CDR1 and CDR2 are SGHTA and FQGNSA. Trimming removed 1 base from V and 0 bases from J, with 6 bases in between. CDR3 in amino acids: CASSLGTTNYGYTF. The covered CDR3 bases are TGTGCCAGCAGCTTAGGGACAACTAACTATGGC.

This clone came up many times. The CDR3 extends 3 residues past the end of the read, so its final part is completed from the germline J gene. This sequence joins TRBV18 and TRBJ2-7, with 8 bases aligning to TRBD1. Germline CDR1 reads KGHSH; CDR2 reads LQKENI. The CDR3 spans 15 residues. V was clipped by 4 bases and J by 2 bases; unmatched bases: 7. CDR3 region: CASSQENRGAYEQYF. The part of the CDR3 DNA that was read is TGTGCCAGCTCACAGGAGAACAGGGGGGCCTACGAG.

As concerns this clone: The sequence runs out 3 residues before the end of the CDR3; the remainder is reconstructed from the germline J gene. The chain uses TRBV29-1 and TRBJ2-7; the match to TRBD2 covers 9 bases. The J segment lost 0 bases and the V segment lost 6 bases, leaving 3 bases of the junction unmatched. Germline loops: CDR1 SQVTM, CDR2 ANQGSEA. This CDR3 contains 13 residues. CDR3 region: CSVAGGPSYEQYF. The sequenced part of the CDR3 DNA is TGCAGCGTCGCGGGAGGGCCCTCCTACGAG.

The sample holds many counts of this clone. The read is 3 residues too short to cover the CDR3 end, so that end is filled in from the germline J gene. The chain recombines TRBV19 with TRBJ2-3; the match to TRBD2 covers 7 bases. The CDR3 totals 16 residues. From germline, CDR1 is LNHDA and CDR2 SQIVND (reference sequence). V gave up 4 bases and J gave up 2 bases; unmatched junction bases: 9. CDR3 residues: CASSTRLATNTDTQYF. CDR3 DNA (partial): TGTGCCAGTAGTACCAGACTAGCTACTAACACAGATACG.

Ten or more counts support this clone. The CDR3 is cut off 3 residues early in the read; its end comes from the germline J gene. V gene TRBV10-3 combines with J gene TRBJ2-1; weak D call: TRBD2 (6 bases). Germline CDR1 is ENHRY and CDR2 is SYGVKD. The V end lost 0 bases, the J end lost 6 bases, and 9 bases lay between the germline ends. The CDR3 has 14 residues. Incomplete CDR3 DNA: TGTGCCATCAGTGAGTCGATGGGGGGCAATGAG. Its translation is CAISESMGGNE. The whole CDR3 protein reads CAISESMGGNEQFF.

This clone has a count of ten or more. The read falls 3 residues short of the CDR3 end, and the missing part is taken from the germline J gene. This rearrangement joins TRBV4-1 to TRBJ1-1; no firm D call. Deletions cut 2 bases from V and 0 bases from J, with 13 bases between. The CDR3 runs to 16 residues. The germline gives CDR1 MGHRA, CDR2 YSYEKL. CDR3 DNA, as far as it was read: TGCGCCAGCAGCCAAAATCCCGGTCCCATGAACACTGAA. Translated: CASSQNPGPMNTE. The whole CDR3 is CASSQNPGPMNTEAFF.

Ten or more counts support this clone. The CDR3 sequence: CASKRAGGADTQYF. CDR3 DNA, as far as it was read: TGTGCCAGCAAACGAGCGGGAGGAGCGGATACG. V usage is TRBV5-6 and J usage is TRBJ2-3, with 9 bases aligning to TRBD2. The read falls 3 residues short of the CDR3 end, and the missing part is taken from the germline J gene. Germline lookup yields CDR1 SGHDT and CDR2 YYEEEE. Trimming at V came to 6 bases and at J to 6 bases, leaving 8 bases not matched to a gene. There are 14 residues in the CDR3.

This clone was seen ten or more times. Read coverage stops 3 residues before the CDR3 terminus; the germline J gene supplies the remainder. This chain uses TRBV14 with TRBJ1-2, with TRBD1 matching over 8 bases. This CDR3 has 15 amino acids. CDR1 and CDR2 from the germline V gene are SGHDN and FVKESK. The junction had 10 bases not matched to a gene; V was cut back by 3 bases and J by 7 bases. This chain's CDR3 is CASSQYARGLGGYTF. The CDR3 bases that were read are TGTGCCAGCAGCCAGTACGCCAGGGGGCTCGGTGGC.

This clone was seen at least ten times. The DNA ends 3 residues before the CDR3 does, and the rest of the CDR3 is filled in from the germline J gene. The chain carries TRBV6-1 and TRBJ2-3; 7 bases match TRBD1. The CDR3 is made up of 12 amino acids. Germline CDR1 and CDR2: MNHNS and SASEGT. The CDR3 DNA, read in part, is TGTGCCAGCAGTGAAGAAGGGGGCACG. Encoded protein: CASSEEGGT. The whole CDR3 sequence is CASSEEGGTQYF.

In its sample, this clone was seen many times. The CDR3 extends 3 residues past the end of the read, so its final part is completed from the germline J gene. The genes are TRBV6-2 or TRBV6-3 and TRBJ2-3, with a possible D match to TRBD1 (5 bases). Between the trimmed V and J ends, which lost 4 bases and 5 bases, there was a span of 13 bases. Looked up from germline, CDR1 is MNHEY and CDR2 is SVGEGT. The CDR3 runs to 14 residues. The CDR3 sequence: CASSLEQVEDTQYF. CDR3 DNA (partial): TGTGCCAGCAGTTTGGAACAGGTTGAAGATACG.

This clone was observed many times. The read terminates 3 residues before the CDR3 end, so the remaining end is supplied by the germline J gene. V gene TRBV13 combines with J gene TRBJ2-3; tentative D call: TRBD2 (5 bases). The germline V gene has CDR1 PRHDT and CDR2 FYEKMQ (reference sequence). The CDR3 totals 16 residues. Trimming left V 5 bases short and J 2 bases short, with 17 bases between. CDR3 sequence: CASSTHGERDTDTQYF. The CDR3 bases that were read are TGTGCCAGCAGCACCCACGGGGAGAGGGACACAGATACG.

The CDR3 region is CAFSTPGTVNQETQYF. The DNA read from the CDR3 is TGTGCCTTCTCAACCCCCGGGACAGTTAACCAAGAGACG. The chain carries TRBV30 and TRBJ2-3; 7 bases line up with TRBD1. The CDR3 extends 3 residues past the end of the read, so its final part is completed from the germline J gene. CDR1 is GTSNPN and CDR2 is SVGIG in the germline V gene (reference sequence). The CDR3 has 16 amino acids.

In this sample, this clone turned up many times. Read coverage stops 3 residues before the CDR3 terminus; the germline J gene supplies the remainder. The gene calls are TRBV10-3 and TRBJ2-1; maybe TRBD1 (6 bases). V dropped 6 bases and J dropped 0 bases, with 12 bases sitting between them. CDR3 size: 15 residues. Germline-derived CDR1 and CDR2 are ENHRY and SYGVKD. The CDR3 region is CAISATGSSYNEQFF. CDR3 DNA, as far as it was read: TGTGCCATCAGCGCAACAGGGAGCTCCTACAATGAG.